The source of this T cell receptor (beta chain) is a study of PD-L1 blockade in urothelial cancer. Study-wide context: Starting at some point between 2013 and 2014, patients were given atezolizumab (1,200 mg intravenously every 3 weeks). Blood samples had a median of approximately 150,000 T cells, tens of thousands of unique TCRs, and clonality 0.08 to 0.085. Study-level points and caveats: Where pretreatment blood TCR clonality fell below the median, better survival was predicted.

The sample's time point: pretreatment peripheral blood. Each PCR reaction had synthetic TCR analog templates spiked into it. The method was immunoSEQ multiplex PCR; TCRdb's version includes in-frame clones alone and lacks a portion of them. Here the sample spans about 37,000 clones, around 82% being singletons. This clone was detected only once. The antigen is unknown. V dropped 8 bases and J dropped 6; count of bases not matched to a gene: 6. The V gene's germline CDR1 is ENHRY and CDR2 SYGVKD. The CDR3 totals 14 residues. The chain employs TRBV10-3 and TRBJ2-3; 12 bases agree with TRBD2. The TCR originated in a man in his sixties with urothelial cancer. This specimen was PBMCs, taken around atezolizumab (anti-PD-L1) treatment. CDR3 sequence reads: CAIGASGRADTQYF. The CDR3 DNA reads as TGTGCCATCGGAGCTAGCGGGAGGGCGGATACGCAGTATTTT.